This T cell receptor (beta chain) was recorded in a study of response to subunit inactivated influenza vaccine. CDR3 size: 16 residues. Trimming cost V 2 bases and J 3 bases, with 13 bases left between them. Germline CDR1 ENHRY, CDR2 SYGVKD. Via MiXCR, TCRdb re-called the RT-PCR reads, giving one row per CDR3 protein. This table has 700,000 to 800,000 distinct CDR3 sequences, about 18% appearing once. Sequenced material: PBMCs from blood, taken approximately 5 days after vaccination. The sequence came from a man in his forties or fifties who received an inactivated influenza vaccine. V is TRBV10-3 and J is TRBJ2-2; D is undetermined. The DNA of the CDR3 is TGTGCCATCAGTGAGCACGACACTCCCCACACCGGGGAGCTGTTTTTT. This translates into CAISEHDTPHTGELFF.